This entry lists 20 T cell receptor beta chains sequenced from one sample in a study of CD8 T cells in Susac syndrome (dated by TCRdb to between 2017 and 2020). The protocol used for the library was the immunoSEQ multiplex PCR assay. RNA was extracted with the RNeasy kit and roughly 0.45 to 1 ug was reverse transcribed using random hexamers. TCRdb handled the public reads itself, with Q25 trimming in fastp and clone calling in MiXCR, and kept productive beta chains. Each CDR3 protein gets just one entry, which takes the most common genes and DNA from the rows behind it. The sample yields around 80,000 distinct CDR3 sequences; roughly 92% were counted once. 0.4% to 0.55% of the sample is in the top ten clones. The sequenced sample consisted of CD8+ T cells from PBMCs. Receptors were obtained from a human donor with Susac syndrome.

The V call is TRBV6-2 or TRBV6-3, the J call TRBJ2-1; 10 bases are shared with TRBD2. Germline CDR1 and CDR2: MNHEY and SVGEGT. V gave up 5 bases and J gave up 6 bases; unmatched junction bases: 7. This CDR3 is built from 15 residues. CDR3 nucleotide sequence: TGTGCCAGCAGTACCGGACTAGCGGAAGTCAATGAGCAGTTCTTC. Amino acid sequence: CASSTGLAEVNEQFF.

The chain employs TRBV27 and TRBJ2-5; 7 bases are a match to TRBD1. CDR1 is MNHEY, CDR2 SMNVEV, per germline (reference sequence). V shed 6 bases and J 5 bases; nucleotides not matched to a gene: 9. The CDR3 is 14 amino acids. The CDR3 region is CASRVRGREETQYF. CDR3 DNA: TGTGCCAGCAGGGTAAGGGGGCGAGAGGAGACCCAGTACTTC.

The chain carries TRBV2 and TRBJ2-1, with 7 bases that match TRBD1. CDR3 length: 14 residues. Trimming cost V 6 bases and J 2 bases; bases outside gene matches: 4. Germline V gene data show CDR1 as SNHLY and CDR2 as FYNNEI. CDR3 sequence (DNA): TGTGCCAGCAGACGACAGGGAGCCTACAATGAGCAGTTCTTC. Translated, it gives CASRRQGAYNEQFF. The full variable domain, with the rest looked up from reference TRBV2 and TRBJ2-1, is EPEVTQTPSHQVTQMGQEVILRCVPISNHLYFYWYRQILGQKVEFLVSFYNNEISEKSEIFDDQFSVERPDGSNFTLKIRSTKLEDSAMYFCASRRQGAYNEQFFGPGTRLTVL.

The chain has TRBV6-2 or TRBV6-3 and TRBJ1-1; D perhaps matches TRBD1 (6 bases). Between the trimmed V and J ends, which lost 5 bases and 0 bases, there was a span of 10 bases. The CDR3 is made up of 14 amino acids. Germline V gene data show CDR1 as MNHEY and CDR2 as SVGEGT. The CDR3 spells CASSPDRMNTEAFF. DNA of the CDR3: TGTGCCAGCAGTCCCGACAGGATGAACACTGAAGCTTTCTTT.

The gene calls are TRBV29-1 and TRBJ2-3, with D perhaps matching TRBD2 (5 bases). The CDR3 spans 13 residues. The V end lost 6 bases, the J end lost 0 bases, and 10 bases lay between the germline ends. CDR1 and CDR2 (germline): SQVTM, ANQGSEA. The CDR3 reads CSVRTGSTDTQYF. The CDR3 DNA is TGCAGCGTCCGGACTGGGAGCACAGATACGCAGTATTTT.

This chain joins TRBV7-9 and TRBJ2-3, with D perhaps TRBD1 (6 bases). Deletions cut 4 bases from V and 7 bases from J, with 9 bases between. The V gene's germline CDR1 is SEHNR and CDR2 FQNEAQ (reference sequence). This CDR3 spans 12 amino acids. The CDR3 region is CASSYTGNTQYF. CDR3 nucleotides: TGTGCCAGCAGCTACACAGGGAATACGCAGTATTTT.

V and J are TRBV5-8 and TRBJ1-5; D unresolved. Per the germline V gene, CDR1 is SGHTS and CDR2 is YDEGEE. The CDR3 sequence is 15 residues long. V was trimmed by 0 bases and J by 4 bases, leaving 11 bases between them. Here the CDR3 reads CASSLAWETNQPQHF. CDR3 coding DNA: TGTGCCAGCAGCTTGGCCTGGGAGACTAATCAGCCCCAGCATTTT.

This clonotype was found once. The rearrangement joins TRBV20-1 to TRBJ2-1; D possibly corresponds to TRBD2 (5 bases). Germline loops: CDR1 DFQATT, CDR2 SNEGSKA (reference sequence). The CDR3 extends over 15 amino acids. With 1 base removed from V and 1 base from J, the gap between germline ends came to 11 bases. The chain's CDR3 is CSARARRASYNEQFF. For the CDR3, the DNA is TGCAGTGCTAGAGCGAGGCGGGCTTCCTACAATGAGCAGTTCTTC.

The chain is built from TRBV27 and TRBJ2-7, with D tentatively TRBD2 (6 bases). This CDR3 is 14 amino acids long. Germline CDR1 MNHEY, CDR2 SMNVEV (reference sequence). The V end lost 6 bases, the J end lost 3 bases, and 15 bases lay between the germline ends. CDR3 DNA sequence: TGTGCCAGCAGCACCCGGGGGACCGACTACGAGCAGTACTTC. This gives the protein CASSTRGTDYEQYF.

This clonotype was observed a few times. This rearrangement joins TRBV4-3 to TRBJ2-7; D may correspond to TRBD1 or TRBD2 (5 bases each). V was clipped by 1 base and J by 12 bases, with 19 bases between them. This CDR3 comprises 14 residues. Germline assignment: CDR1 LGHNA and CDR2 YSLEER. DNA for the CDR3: TGCGCCAGCAGCCAAGGCCCGGGGCCCTACCGGGCGTACTTC. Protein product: CASSQGPGPYRAYF.

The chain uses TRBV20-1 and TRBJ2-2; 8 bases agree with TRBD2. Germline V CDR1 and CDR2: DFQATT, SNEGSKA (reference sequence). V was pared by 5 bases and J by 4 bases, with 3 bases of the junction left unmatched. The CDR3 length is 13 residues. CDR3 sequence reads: CSAPRGGTGELFF. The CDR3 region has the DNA TGCAGTGCTCCTCGGGGGGGCACCGGGGAGCTGTTTTTT.

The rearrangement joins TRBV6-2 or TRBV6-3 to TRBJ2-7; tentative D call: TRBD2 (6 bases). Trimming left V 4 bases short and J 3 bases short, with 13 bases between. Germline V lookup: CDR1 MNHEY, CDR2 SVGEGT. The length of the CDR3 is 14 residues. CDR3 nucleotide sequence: TGTGCCAGCAGTTCCCCGGGGGTGCACTACGAGCAGTACTTC. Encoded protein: CASSSPGVHYEQYF.

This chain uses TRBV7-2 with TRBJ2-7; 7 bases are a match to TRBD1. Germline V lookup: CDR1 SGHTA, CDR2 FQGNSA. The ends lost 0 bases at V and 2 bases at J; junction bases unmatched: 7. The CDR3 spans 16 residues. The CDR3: CASSLAGTEGAYEQYF. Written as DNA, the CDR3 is TGTGCCAGCAGCTTAGCGGGGACAGAGGGGGCCTACGAGCAGTACTTC. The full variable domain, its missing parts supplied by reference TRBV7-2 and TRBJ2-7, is GAGVSQSPSNKVTEKGKDVELRCDPISGHTALYWYRQSLGQGLEFLIYFQGNSAPDKSGLPSDRFSAERTGGSVSTLTIQRTQQEDSAVYLCASSLAGTEGAYEQYFGPGTRLTVT.

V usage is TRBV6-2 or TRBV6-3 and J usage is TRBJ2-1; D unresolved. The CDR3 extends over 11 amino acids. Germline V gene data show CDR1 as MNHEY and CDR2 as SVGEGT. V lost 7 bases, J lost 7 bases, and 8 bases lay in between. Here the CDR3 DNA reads TGTGCCAGCAATACTCATAATGAGCAGTTCTTC. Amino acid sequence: CASNTHNEQFF.

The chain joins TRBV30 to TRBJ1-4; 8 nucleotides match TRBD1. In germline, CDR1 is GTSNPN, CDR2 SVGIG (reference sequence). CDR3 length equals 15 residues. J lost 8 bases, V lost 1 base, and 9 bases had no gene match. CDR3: CAWSAGQGAEEKLFF. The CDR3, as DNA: TGTGCCTGGAGTGCGGGCCAGGGGGCTGAAGAAAAACTGTTTTTT.

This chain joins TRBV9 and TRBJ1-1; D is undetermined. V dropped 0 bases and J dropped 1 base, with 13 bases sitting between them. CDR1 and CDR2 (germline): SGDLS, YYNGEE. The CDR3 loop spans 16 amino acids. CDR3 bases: TGTGCCAGCAGCGTAGCCGAAAATACAAAGAACACTGAAGCTTTCTTT. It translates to CASSVAENTKNTEAFF.

CDR3 nucleotide sequence: TGCGCCAGCAGCCAAGATCGGGACAGGGGGCTTGCTTTCTTT. As protein: CASSQDRDRGLAFF. The chain links TRBV4-1 to TRBJ1-1; 12 positions match TRBD1. Unmatched junction bases numbered 4, after V lost 0 bases and J lost 11 bases. Germline V gives CDR1 MGHRA, CDR2 YSYEKL. CDR3 length equals 14 residues.

The CDR3 spells CASSLFSIRGTEAFF. The DNA of the CDR3 is TGTGCCAGCAGCTTATTCTCTATCAGGGGGACTGAAGCTTTCTTT. The V and J genes are TRBV7-8 and TRBJ1-1; 7 bases match TRBD1. The V and J ends lost 2 bases and 5 bases, in that order; junction bases with no gene match: 8. From germline, CDR1 is SGHVS and CDR2 FQNEAQ. The CDR3 totals 15 residues.

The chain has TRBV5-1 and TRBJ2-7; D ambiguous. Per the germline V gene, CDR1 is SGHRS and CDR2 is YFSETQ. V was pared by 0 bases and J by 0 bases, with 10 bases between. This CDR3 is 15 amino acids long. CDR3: CASSLGRSSSYEQYF. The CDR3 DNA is TGCGCCAGCAGCTTGGGACGGTCGAGCTCCTACGAGCAGTACTTC.

CDR3 in DNA: TGTGCCAGCAGTTTACGGGGGTCCGATACGCAGTATTTT. It translates to CASSLRGSDTQYF. The V and J genes are TRBV27 and TRBJ2-3, with D perhaps TRBD2 (6 bases). The V gene's germline CDR1 is MNHEY and CDR2 SMNVEV (reference sequence). The V end was cut by 2 bases, the J end by 6 bases, with 9 bases between. The CDR3 is 13 residues long.